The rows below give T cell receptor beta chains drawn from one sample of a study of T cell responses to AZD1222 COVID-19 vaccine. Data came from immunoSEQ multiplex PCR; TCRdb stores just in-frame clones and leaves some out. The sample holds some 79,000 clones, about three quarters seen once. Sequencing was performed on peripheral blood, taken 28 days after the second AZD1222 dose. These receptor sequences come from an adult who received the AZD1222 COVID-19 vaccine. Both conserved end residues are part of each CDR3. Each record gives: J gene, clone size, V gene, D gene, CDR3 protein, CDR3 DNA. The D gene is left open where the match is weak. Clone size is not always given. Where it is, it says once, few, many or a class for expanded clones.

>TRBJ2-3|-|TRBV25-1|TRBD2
CASSGDGTSGTDTQYF
TGTGCCAGCAGTGGGGATGGGACTAGCGGCACAGATACGCAGTATTTT
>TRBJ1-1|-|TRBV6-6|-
CASGRSGETEAFF
TGTGCCAGCGGTCGGTCCGGGGAAACTGAAGCTTTCTTT
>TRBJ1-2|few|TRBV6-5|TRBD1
CASSYSRTGGNYGYTF
TGTGCCAGCAGTTACTCCAGGACAGGGGGAAACTATGGCTACACCTTC
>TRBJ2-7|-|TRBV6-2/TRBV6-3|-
CASSYSKQDSSYEQYF
TGTGCCAGCAGTTACTCGAAGCAGGACAGCTCCTACGAGCAGTACTTC
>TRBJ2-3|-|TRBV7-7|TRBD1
CASSLGGTGADTQYF
TGTGCCAGCAGCTTGGGCGGGACAGGGGCAGATACGCAGTATTTT
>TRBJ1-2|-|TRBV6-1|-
CASSERRQPYGYTF
TGTGCCAGCAGTGAGCGGAGGCAGCCCTATGGCTACACCTTC
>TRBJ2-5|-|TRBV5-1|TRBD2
CASRSAAGGPVETQYF
TGCGCCAGCAGGTCAGCAGCGGGAGGGCCGGTCGAGACCCAGTACTTC
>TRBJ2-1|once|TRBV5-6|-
CASSYGSSYNEQFF
TGTGCCAGCAGCTACGGTAGCTCCTACAATGAGCAGTTCTTC
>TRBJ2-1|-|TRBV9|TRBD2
CASSPGGPQKYNEQFF
TGTGCCAGCAGCCCGGGAGGACCACAGAAATACAATGAGCAGTTCTTC
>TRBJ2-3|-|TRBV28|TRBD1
CASRPEGQGTDTQYF
TGTGCCAGCAGACCTGAGGGACAGGGAACAGATACGCAGTATTTT
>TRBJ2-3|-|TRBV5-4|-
CASSFGAPGTDTQYF
TGTGCCAGCAGCTTTGGGGCCCCCGGGACAGATACGCAGTATTTT
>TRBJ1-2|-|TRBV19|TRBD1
CASSISGQAVYGYTF
TGTGCCAGTAGTATCTCCGGACAGGCCGTTTATGGCTACACCTTC
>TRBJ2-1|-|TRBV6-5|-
CASRTGTRKFF
TGTGCCAGCAGGACCGGGACAAGGAAGTTCTTC
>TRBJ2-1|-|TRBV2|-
CASTTPGDVNLGDEQFF
TGTGCCAGCACTACTCCCGGGGACGTTAACCTAGGGGATGAGCAGTTCTTC
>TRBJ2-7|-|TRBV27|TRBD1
CASSNLDRGKQYF
TGTGCCAGCAGCAATCTCGACAGGGGTAAGCAGTACTTC
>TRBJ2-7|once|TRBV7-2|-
CASSLLQGSYEQYF
TGTGCCAGCAGCTTACTCCAGGGTTCGTACGAGCAGTACTTC
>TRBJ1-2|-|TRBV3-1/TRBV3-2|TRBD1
CASSQVPGRGQGGGYTF
TGTGCCAGCAGCCAAGTCCCCGGAAGGGGGCAGGGAGGTGGCTACACCTTC
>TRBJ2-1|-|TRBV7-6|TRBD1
CASSLGQGVDNEQFF
TGTGCCAGCAGCTTAGGACAGGGGGTGGACAATGAGCAGTTCTTC
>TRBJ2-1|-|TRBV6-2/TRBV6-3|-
CASRPGQISYNEQFF
TGTGCCAGCAGACCTGGACAGATTTCCTACAATGAGCAGTTCTTC
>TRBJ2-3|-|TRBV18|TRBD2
CASSRTSGTDTQYF
TGTGCCAGCTCACGGACTAGCGGCACAGATACGCAGTATTTT
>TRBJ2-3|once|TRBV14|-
CASSQTRQGMNTQYF
TGTGCCAGCAGCCAGACCCGGCAGGGGATGAATACGCAGTATTTT
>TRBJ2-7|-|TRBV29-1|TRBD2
CSVEGPVSGTYEQYF
TGCAGCGTTGAAGGGCCGGTTAGCGGGACCTACGAGCAGTACTTC
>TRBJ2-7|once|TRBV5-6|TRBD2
CASSSKRGAYEQYF
TGTGCCAGCAGCTCAAAGCGGGGGGCCTACGAGCAGTACTTC
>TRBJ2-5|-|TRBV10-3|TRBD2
CAISATSGQETQYF
TGTGCCATCAGCGCGACTAGCGGACAAGAGACCCAGTACTTC